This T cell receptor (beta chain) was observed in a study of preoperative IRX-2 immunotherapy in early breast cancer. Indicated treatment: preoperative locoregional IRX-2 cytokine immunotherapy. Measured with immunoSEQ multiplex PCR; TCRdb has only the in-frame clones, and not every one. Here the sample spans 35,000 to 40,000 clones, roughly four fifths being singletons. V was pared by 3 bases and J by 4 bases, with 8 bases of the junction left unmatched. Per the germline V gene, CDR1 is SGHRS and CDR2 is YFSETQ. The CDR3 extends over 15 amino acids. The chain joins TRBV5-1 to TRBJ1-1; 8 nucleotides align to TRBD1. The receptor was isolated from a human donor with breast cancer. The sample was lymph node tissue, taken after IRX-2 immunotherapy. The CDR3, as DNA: TGCGCCAGCAGCTCCACTGGACAGGGAGGCACTGAAGCTTTCTTT. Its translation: CASSSTGQGGTEAFF. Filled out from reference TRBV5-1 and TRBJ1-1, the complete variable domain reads KAGVTQTPRYLIKTRGQQVTLSCSPISGHRSVSWYQQTPGQGLQFLFEYFSETQRNKGNFPGRFSGRQFSNSRSEMNVSTLELGDSALYLCASSSTGQGGTEAFFGQGTRLTVV.